Detailed here is one T cell receptor beta chain. These data come from a study of blood T cell repertoires in COVID-19. Germline V gene sequence: CDR1 SGHVS, CDR2 FQNEAQ. The CDR3 is made up of 19 amino acids. V dropped 5 bases and J dropped 2; count of bases not matched to a gene: 14. Sequenced by immunoSEQ multiplex PCR; TCRdb stores in-frame clones only, minus some. The sample lists approximately 240,000 clones, 87% occurring once. The chain is built from TRBV7-8 and TRBJ2-3, with 12 bases matching TRBD2. Sequenced sample: PBMCs or T cells enriched from blood (not recorded which). The clonotype comes from a woman under 40 with acute COVID-19. CDR3 loop: CASSLLWLAGGGTTDTQYF. DNA of the CDR3: TGTGCCAGCAGCCTCCTTTGGCTAGCGGGGGGGGGAACCACAGATACGCAGTATTTT.